This T cell receptor (beta chain) derives from a study of prognosis after radiotherapy for stage I lung cancer. As for the study in general: In this cohort, no one received concurrent therapy with stereotactic body radiotherapy.

Using two-round multiplex PCR, the authors amplified TCR beta CDR3 from genomic DNA. For every TRBV and TRBJ gene, a specific primer was used in first-round PCR. TCRdb reprocessed the multiplex PCR reads via MiXCR and lists one record per CDR3 protein. The sample shows around 29,000 distinct CDR3 sequences, about 45% of them seen only once. Relative to its sample, this clonotype is medium-sized (0.01 to 0.1%). Germline CDR1 and CDR2: MNHEY and SMNVEV (reference sequence). There are 17 residues in the CDR3. V was clipped by 6 bases and J by 2 bases; unmatched bases: 10. This rearrangement joins TRBV27 to TRBJ2-6; 7 bases agree with TRBD1. Here the sequenced sample was PBMCs, taken before or after stereotactic body radiation therapy (not recorded which). The sequence derives from a donor at least 50 years old with non-small cell lung cancer. For the CDR3, the DNA is TGTGCCAGCAGGGATAAGGGGGCTCGGGCTGGGGCCAACGTCCTGACTTTC. Translated, it gives CASRDKGARAGANVLTF.